This entry features one TCR beta chain sequence. The clone's antigen remains unknown. It has no much larger one-base neighbor in the sample; base qualities were not kept. The data originate from a study of technical replicates of blood from a few donors (TCRdb year 2017). Library method: the immunoSEQ multiplex PCR assay. Sourced from immuneACCESS, this table was stored by TCRdb with only in-frame sequences that have V and J called. A share of the clones is absent; for the studies checked, an unresolved V gene accounts for under half, and the remainder has no known explanation. Recorded for this sample are 80,000 to 95,000 clones; around 96% of them occurred a single time. The ten largest make up roughly 0.26% of the sample. According to the germline V gene, CDR1 reads SGHAT and CDR2 reads FQNNGV. Including the terminal cysteine and phenylalanine, the CDR3 comprises 14 residues. The only DNA kept is the CDR3, 42 bases in frame from the first base. Trimming removed 5 bases from V and 7 bases from J, leaving 15 bases between the germline ends.

The receptor chain draws on TRBV11-2 and TRBJ1-5; TRBD1 is perhaps the D gene, given 6 matching bases. The sequence was obtained from a human donor in good health. The material sequenced was T cells isolated from PBMCs. The CDR3 has the sequence CASSARDTLQPQHF. The nucleotides read TGTGCCAGCAGCGCCCGGGACACACTCCAGCCCCAGCATTTT.